This entry concerns a single TCR beta chain. Which antigen it targets is not known. Within one base of it there is no much larger clone, and no base qualities were kept. Blood samples were collected up to 4 times in the first month after transplant and then at least monthly when available. The CDR3 runs 14 residues from the cysteine to the phenylalanine. Only the CDR3 DNA stays, 42 bases, in frame from base 1. According to the germline V gene (reference sequence), CDR1 reads SEHNR and CDR2 reads FQNEAQ. V is shortened by 5 bases, J by 0 bases, and the region joining them spans 11 bases. Library prep was done by the immunoSEQ multiplex PCR assay. Adaptive Biotechnologies carried out high-throughput TCR-beta CDR3 sequencing of genomic DNA for most patients. The original methods were these. TCR sequencing data were retrieved from Adaptive's ImmunoSEQ software for 18 patients, whereas a few other patients were processed with MiXCR and VDJtools. CDR3 nucleotide sequences shared by donor and recipient were removed because the origin of these sequences could not be assigned. At least 2-fold expansion over unstimulated cells and a minimum CFSE-low frequency of 0.002% (template counts) or 0.001% (read counts) were required for clones to be classified as alloreactive. Clones were considered mappable if detected in sequenced pre-transplant spleen, lymph node, or MLR CFSE-low populations of the donor or recipient. The cumulative frequency of alloreactive clones was calculated as a percentage of all sequences, weighted by copy number. In TCRdb, the immuneACCESS table is reduced to in-frame sequences with V and J assigned. These tables do not hold every clone; where another copy was compared, an unresolved V gene accounts for under half, and the others remain unexplained. The V and J calls and clone size are taken from that table; D and trimming were inferred from the DNA. The sample contains around 37,000 clones, about four fifths of them found a single time. Of the sample, about 4% falls within the top ten clones.

The data stem from a study of graft-versus-host responses after intestinal transplantation (dated by TCRdb to about 2021). In terms of the full investigation: The transplants that recipients received were multivisceral, liver-intestinal, or isolated intestinal. Every recipient was given anti-thymocyte globulin induction, then maintenance tacrolimus and steroids for 3 to 4 years. Graft-versus-host and host-versus-graft alloreactive T cell clones were tracked in the graft, circulation and bone marrow after intestinal transplantation using bulk TCR-beta CDR3 sequencing. To identify alloreactive clones, pre-transplant mixed lymphocyte reaction products were sequenced and then compared with unstimulated pre-transplant donor and recipient T cells. A cohort of 20 to 25 intestinal transplant recipients, including one retransplant, was enrolled, and a few patients lacking pretransplant specimens were excluded. A peak of at least 4% donor T cells among recipient peripheral blood mononuclear cells was the definition used for donor T cell macrochimerism. Rather than going through the commercial service, samples from a few later patients were sequenced in-house on an Illumina MiSeq and processed with MiXCR. The paper as a whole reports these results and caveats: Early after transplant, declines in HvG clones were associated with peak levels of circulating GvH clones. GvH clones were found in recipient bone marrow, and some of the GvH clones appeared earlier in ileal mucosa or blood, which is consistent with an intestinal mucosal origin. Conclusions were limited by the relatively low number and heterogeneity of intestinal transplant patients. In patients with donor T cell macrochimerism, the allografts had high GvH to HvG T cell clonal ratios.

The V and J segments used are TRBV7-9 and TRBJ2-7; there is no confident call for the D gene. The sequencing used PBMCs, collected approximately 1,000 days after transplant. The clonotype originates from a human patient who received an intestinal transplant, so some T cells may come from the graft donor. The nucleotide sequence reads as follows: TGTGCCAGCAGCCCGACCGATAGCTCCTACGAGCAGTACTTC. This is translated as CASSPTDSSYEQYF.